This T cell receptor beta chain emerged from a study of shared clonotypes between healthy human individuals. CD45RO negativity and positive selection for CCR7 defined naive CD8 cells, a population that excluded terminally differentiated effector memory CD45RA+ cells. The study drew its donors from healthy HIV-negative adults without recent acute infections or vaccinations. TCRdb's table, derived via immunoSEQ multiplex PCR, lists solely in-frame clones and lacks some. The table lists around 2,000,000 clones, 93% of them singletons. There are 13 residues in the CDR3. Germline assignment: CDR1 LNHNV and CDR2 YYDKDF (reference sequence). J was trimmed by 6 bases and V by 3 bases; bases with no gene match: 1.

J is TRBJ2-7 and V is TRBV15; 11 bases align to TRBD1. This receptor was identified in a man aged 18 to 29 in good health. Some clones in this sample may be carry-over from other donors' samples. Input material: naive CD8+ T cells from PBMCs. This CDR3 reads CATSSGQGAEQYF. As DNA, the CDR3 is TGTGCCACCAGCAGTGGACAGGGGGCCGAGCAGTACTTC.